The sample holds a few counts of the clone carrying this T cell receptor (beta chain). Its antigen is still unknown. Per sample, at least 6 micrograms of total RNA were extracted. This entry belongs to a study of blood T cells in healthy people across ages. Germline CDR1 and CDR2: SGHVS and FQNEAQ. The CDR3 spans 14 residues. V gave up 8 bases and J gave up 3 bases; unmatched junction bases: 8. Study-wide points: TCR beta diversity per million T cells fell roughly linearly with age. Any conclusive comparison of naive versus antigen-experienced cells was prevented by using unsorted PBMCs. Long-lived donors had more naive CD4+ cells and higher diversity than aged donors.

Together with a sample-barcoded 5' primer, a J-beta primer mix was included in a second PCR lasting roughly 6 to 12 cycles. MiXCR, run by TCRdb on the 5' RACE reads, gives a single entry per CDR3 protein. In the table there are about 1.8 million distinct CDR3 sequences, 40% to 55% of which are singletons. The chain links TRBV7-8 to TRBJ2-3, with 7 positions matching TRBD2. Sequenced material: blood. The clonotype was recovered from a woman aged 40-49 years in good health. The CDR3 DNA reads TGTGCCAGCCAATTGGGGGGAGGGACAGATACGCAGTATTTT. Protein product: CASQLGGGTDTQYF.